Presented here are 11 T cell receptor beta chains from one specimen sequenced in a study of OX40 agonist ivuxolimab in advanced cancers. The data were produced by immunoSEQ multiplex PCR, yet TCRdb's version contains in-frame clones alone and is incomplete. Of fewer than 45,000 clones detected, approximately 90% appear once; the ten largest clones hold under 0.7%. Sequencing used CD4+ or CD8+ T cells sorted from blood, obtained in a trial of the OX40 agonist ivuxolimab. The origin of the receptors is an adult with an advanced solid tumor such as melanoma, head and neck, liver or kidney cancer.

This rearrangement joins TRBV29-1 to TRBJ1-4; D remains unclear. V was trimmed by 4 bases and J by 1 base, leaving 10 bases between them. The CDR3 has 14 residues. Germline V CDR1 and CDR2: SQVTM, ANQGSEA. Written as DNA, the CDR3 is TGCAGCGTTGCTATGGGTGAAACTAATGAAAAACTGTTTTTT. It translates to CSVAMGETNEKLFF.

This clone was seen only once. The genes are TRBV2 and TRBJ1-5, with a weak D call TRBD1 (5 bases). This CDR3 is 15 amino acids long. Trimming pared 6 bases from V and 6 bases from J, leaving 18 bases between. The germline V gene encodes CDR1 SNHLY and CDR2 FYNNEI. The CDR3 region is CASSPPQAPGQPQHF. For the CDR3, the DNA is TGTGCCAGCAGCCCCCCACAGGCCCCCGGTCAGCCCCAGCATTTT. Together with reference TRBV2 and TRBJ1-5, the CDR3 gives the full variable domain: EPEVTQTPSHQVTQMGQEVILRCVPISNHLYFYWYRQILGQKVEFLVSFYNNEISEKSEIFDDQFSVERPDGSNFTLKIRSTKLEDSAMYFCASSPPQAPGQPQHFGDGTRLSIL.

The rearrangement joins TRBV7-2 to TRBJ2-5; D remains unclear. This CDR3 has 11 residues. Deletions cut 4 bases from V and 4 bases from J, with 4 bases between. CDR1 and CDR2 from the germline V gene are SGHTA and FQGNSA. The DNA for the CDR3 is TGTGCCAGCAGCTCCGCAGAGACCCAGTACTTC. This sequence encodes CASSSAETQYF.

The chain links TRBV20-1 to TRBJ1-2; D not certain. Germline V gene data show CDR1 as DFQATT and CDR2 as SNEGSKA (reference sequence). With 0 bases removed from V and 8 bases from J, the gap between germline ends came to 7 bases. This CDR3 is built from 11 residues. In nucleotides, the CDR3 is TGCAGTGCTAGAGATTCTGCCGGCTACACCTTC. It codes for CSARDSAGYTF.

In nucleotides, the CDR3 is TGCGCCAGCAGCTTGGGAGGCGGGGGGACAGATACGCAGTATTTT. Protein: CASSLGGGGTDTQYF. The chain couples TRBV5-1 to TRBJ2-3, with 8 positions matching TRBD2. V shed 0 bases, J shed 3 bases, and the junction held 3 bases outside the gene matches. Per germline, CDR1 SGHRS and CDR2 YFSETQ. The CDR3 is 15 amino acids.

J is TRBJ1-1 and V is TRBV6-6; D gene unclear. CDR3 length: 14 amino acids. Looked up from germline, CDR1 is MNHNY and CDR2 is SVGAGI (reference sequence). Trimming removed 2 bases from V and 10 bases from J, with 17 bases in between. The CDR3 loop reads CASSYLQILEGAFF. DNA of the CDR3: TGTGCCAGCAGTTACCTTCAGATCTTAGAGGGAGCTTTCTTT.

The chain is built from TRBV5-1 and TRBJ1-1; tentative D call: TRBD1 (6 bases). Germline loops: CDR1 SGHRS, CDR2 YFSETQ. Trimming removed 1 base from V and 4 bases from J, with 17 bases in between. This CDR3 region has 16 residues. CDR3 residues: CASSLSIGGFFTEAFF. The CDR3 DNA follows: TGCGCCAGCAGCTTGTCGATAGGGGGGTTTTTCACTGAAGCTTTCTTT.

CDR3 sequence (DNA): TGCAGCGTTGGGGCCGGACAGGGTGGCACTGAAGCTTTCTTT. The encoded protein is CSVGAGQGGTEAFF. V usage is TRBV29-1 and J usage is TRBJ1-1, with 8 positions matching TRBD1. This CDR3 is 14 amino acids long. The V gene end was trimmed by 4 bases and the J gene end by 4 bases; junction bases not matched to a gene: 8. The V gene's germline CDR1 is SQVTM and CDR2 ANQGSEA.

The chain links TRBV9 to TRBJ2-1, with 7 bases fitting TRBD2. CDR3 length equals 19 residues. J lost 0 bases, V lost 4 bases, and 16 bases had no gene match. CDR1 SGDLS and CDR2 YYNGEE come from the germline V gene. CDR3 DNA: TGTGCCAGCAGCCGCCGGGTGGTGGGGGGACTAAGCTCCTACAATGAGCAGTTCTTC. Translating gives CASSRRVVGGLSSYNEQFF. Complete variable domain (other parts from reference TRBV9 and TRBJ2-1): DSGVTQTPKHLITATGQRVTLRCSPRSGDLSVYWYQQSLDQGLQFLIQYYNGEERAKGNILERFSAQQFPDLHSELNLSSLELGDSALYFCASSRRVVGGLSSYNEQFFGPGTRLTVL.

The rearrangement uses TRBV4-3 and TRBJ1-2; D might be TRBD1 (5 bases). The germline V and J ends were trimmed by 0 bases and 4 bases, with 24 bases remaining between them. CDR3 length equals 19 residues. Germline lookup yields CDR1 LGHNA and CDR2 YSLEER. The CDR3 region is CASSQEPLLTGPNTYGYTF. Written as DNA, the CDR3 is TGCGCCAGCAGCCAAGAGCCCCTCCTCACAGGACCCAATACCTATGGCTACACCTTC.

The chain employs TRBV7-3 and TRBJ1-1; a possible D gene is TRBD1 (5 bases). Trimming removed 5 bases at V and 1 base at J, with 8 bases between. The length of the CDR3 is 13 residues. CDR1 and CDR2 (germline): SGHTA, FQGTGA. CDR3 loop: CASSSGANTEAFF. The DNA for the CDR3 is TGTGCCAGCAGCAGTGGGGCGAACACTGAAGCTTTCTTT.